Reported below is one T cell receptor (beta chain). Only one count was recorded for this clone. Its antigen is currently not known. No qualities accompany the bases; no much larger clone lies one base away. The germline V and J ends show losses of 7 bases and 4 bases respectively, and no gene match explains 5 bases of the junction. The CDR3, from cysteine to phenylalanine, totals 14 residues. CDR3 DNA only is kept here, 42 bases in frame from base 1. From a lookup of the germline V gene, CDR1 and CDR2 are MNHNS and SASEGT. The source of the sample is a study of technical replicates of blood from a handful of donors listed by TCRdb under 2017. Library preparation employed the immunoSEQ multiplex PCR assay. Sourced from immuneACCESS, this table was stored by TCRdb with only in-frame sequences that have V and J called. A share of the clones is absent; for the studies checked, an unresolved V gene accounts for under half, and the remainder has no known explanation. The sample has more than 15,000 clones on record, over 75% of them singletons. The top ten constitute around 10% of the sample.

The sequence links TRBV6-1 to TRBJ1-3; 9 central bases correspond to TRBD1. This TCR came from a human donor in good health. Some clones in this sample may be carry-over from other donors' samples. What was sequenced was PBMCs. The CDR3 protein: CASIAGTGGNTIYF. The bases read TGTGCCAGCATTGCCGGGACAGGGGGAAACACCATATATTTT.